This T cell receptor (beta chain) is from a study of T cell changes during pregnancy in multiple sclerosis. Assay: immunoSEQ multiplex PCR; the TCRdb copy retains only in-frame clones and omits some. The sample lists tens of thousands of clones; around 93% were seen once. Trimming took 2 bases from V and 5 from J, leaving 4 bases between them. Germline V CDR1 and CDR2: SEHNR, FQNEAQ (reference sequence). The CDR3 is 13 residues long. The starting material was peripheral blood, obtained in the first trimester of pregnancy. The clonotype originates from a female donor with multiple sclerosis, enrolled in a pregnancy study. The V call is TRBV7-9, the J call TRBJ1-6; D is uncertain. The CDR3: CASSLQNNSPLHF. DNA of the CDR3: TGTGCCAGCAGCTTACAAAATAATTCACCCCTCCACTTT.